The rows below give T cell receptor beta chains drawn from one sample of a study of blood T cell repertoires in COVID-19. Sequencing used immunoSEQ multiplex PCR; TCRdb keeps in-frame clones, though not all of them. The sample has 45,000 to 50,000 clones; 83% are singletons. The sequencing sample was made of peripheral blood. The receptors were sampled from a man at least 80 years old in a cohort sampled during active COVID-19. Each CDR3 is given with its conserved first and last residue. Each record gives: V gene, D gene, J gene, clone size, CDR3 protein, CDR3 DNA. The D gene is left open where the match is weak. Not every row has a clone size; where given, it reads once, few, many or a size class.

TRBV6-2/TRBV6-3	NA	TRBJ2-3	NA	CASSPLPQDTQYF	TGTGCCAGCAGCCCCTTACCCCAGGATACGCAGTATTTT
TRBV28	NA	TRBJ1-5	once	CASSLEVRGNQPQHF	TGTGCCAGCAGTTTAGAGGTCAGGGGCAATCAGCCCCAGCATTTT
TRBV20-1	TRBD1	TRBJ1-2	NA	CSAHRGRGYTF	TGCAGTGCTCACAGGGGTAGGGGCTACACCTTC
TRBV5-6	TRBD1	TRBJ1-2	NA	CASSSGGGYTF	TGTGCCAGCAGCTCAGGGGGAGGCTACACCTTC
TRBV28	TRBD1	TRBJ1-2	NA	CASSLWDRVQSGYTF	TGTGCCAGCAGTTTGTGGGACAGGGTTCAATCGGGCTACACCTTC
TRBV9	TRBD2	TRBJ2-7	NA	CASSPGTSGIYEQYF	TGTGCCAGCAGCCCGGGGACTAGCGGGATCTACGAGCAGTACTTC
TRBV30	NA	TRBJ2-7	NA	CAWISGSSSSYEQYF	TGTGCCTGGATTTCCGGGTCTTCATCCTCCTACGAGCAGTACTTC
TRBV9	TRBD2	TRBJ2-7	NA	CASSEGSGRVNEQYF	TGTGCCAGCAGCGAGGGGAGCGGGAGGGTGAACGAGCAGTACTTC
TRBV9	NA	TRBJ1-2	NA	CASSVADRPSVGYTF	TGTGCCAGCAGCGTAGCTGACAGACCCTCGGTAGGCTACACCTTC
TRBV3-1/TRBV3-2	TRBD2	TRBJ2-3	NA	CASSLRTSGGDTQYF	TGTGCCAGCAGCCTCCGGACTAGCGGTGGGGATACGCAGTATTTT
TRBV3-1/TRBV3-2	NA	TRBJ2-7	NA	CASSQESLAPPYEQYF	TGTGCCAGCAGCCAAGAATCCCTAGCTCCTCCCTACGAGCAGTACTTC
TRBV4-2	TRBD2	TRBJ2-3	NA	CASSQEGQHAGTSGSTDTQYF	TGTGCCAGCAGCCAAGAGGGACAGCACGCTGGGACTAGCGGCTCCACAGATACGCAGTATTTT
TRBV6-6	NA	TRBJ1-5	NA	CASSTSTGTSNQPQHF	TGTGCCAGCAGTACGAGTACAGGGACGAGCAATCAGCCCCAGCATTTT
TRBV6-1	TRBD1	TRBJ2-1	once	CASSEVARGPITGTGIRQFF	TGTGCCAGCAGTGAAGTGGCCCGGGGGCCCATAACCGGGACAGGGATTAGGCAGTTCTTC
TRBV6-2/TRBV6-3	TRBD1	TRBJ2-7	NA	CASSYFHRGVYEQYF	TGTGCCAGCAGTTACTTCCACAGGGGGGTCTACGAGCAGTACTTC
TRBV9	NA	TRBJ1-1	NA	CASSVTGNADTEAFF	TGTGCCAGCAGCGTAACGGGTAACGCAGACACTGAAGCTTTCTTT
TRBV5-1	NA	TRBJ1-2	NA	CASSFTGRVIYGYTF	TGCGCCAGCAGCTTCACAGGGAGAGTAATTTATGGCTACACCTTC
TRBV9	TRBD2	TRBJ2-1	NA	CASSDDGRAYNEQFF	TGTGCCAGCAGCGACGACGGGAGGGCCTACAATGAGCAGTTCTTC
TRBV3-1/TRBV3-2	TRBD1	TRBJ1-1	NA	CASSQGKGAAEAFF	TGTGCCAGCAGCCAAGGGAAGGGGGCAGCTGAAGCTTTCTTT
TRBV5-4	TRBD1	TRBJ2-2	NA	CASSVDRLNTGELFF	TGTGCCAGCAGCGTGGACAGGCTAAACACCGGGGAGCTGTTTTTT
TRBV11-3	NA	TRBJ2-1	NA	CASSPGTHEQFF	TGTGCCAGCAGCCCCGGGACACATGAGCAGTTCTTC
TRBV4-1	NA	TRBJ1-5	NA	CASSQGGSGNQPQHF	TGCGCCAGCAGCCAAGGAGGGAGTGGCAATCAGCCCCAGCATTTT
TRBV7-3	TRBD2	TRBJ2-5	NA	CASSLGSGGGETQYF	TGTGCCAGCAGCTTAGGTAGCGGGGGAGGGGAGACCCAGTACTTC
TRBV19	TRBD1	TRBJ2-4	NA	CASSTDLTGVARLAKNIQYF	TGTGCCAGTAGTACAGACCTGACAGGGGTAGCCCGCCTAGCCAAAAACATTCAGTACTTC
TRBV4-1	NA	TRBJ1-4	NA	CASSQESGQDKLFF	TGCGCCAGCAGCCAAGAAAGCGGGCAGGATAAACTGTTTTTT
TRBV28	NA	TRBJ1-2	NA	CASSLGQGNYGYTF	TGTGCCAGCAGTTTAGGGCAGGGGAACTATGGCTACACCTTC
TRBV6-4	NA	TRBJ1-1	NA	CASRVQAMNTEAFF	TGTGCCAGCAGAGTCCAGGCCATGAACACTGAAGCTTTCTTT
TRBV19	TRBD1	TRBJ2-7	NA	CASSRKGQGQNYEQYF	TGTGCCAGTAGTAGAAAAGGACAGGGACAGAACTACGAGCAGTACTTC
TRBV18	TRBD2	TRBJ2-3	once	CASSPTTSGAGGDTQYF	TGTGCCAGCTCACCGACGACTAGTGGAGCGGGGGGAGATACGCAGTATTTT
TRBV3-1/TRBV3-2	NA	TRBJ2-1	NA	CASSQGRASYNEQFF	TGTGCCAGCAGCCAAGGCAGAGCGTCCTACAATGAGCAGTTCTTC
TRBV7-2	TRBD1	TRBJ2-2	NA	CASSQQGAANTGELFF	TGTGCCAGCAGCCAACAGGGGGCCGCGAACACCGGGGAGCTGTTTTTT
TRBV27	NA	TRBJ1-6	few	CASSLCQVNSPLHF	TGTGCCAGCAGTTTATGCCAGGTAAATTCACCCCTCCACTTT
TRBV3-1/TRBV3-2	NA	TRBJ2-1	NA	CASSTLSRFNEQFF	TGTGCCAGCAGCACCCTGTCTAGGTTCAATGAGCAGTTCTTC
TRBV5-6	TRBD1	TRBJ1-6	NA	CASSLKGAGGSPLHF	TGTGCCAGCAGCCTGAAGGGGGCAGGTGGTTCACCCCTCCACTTT
TRBV5-1	NA	TRBJ1-1	NA	CASSLAGAGTEAFF	TGCGCCAGCAGCTTAGCAGGGGCTGGGACTGAAGCTTTCTTT
TRBV7-2	TRBD2	TRBJ2-7	few	CASSSGRLAGGVQYF	TGTGCCAGCAGCTCGGGTCGGCTAGCGGGAGGGGTGCAGTACTTC
TRBV7-2	NA	TRBJ2-7	NA	CASSLAAGPYEQYF	TGTGCCAGCAGCTTAGCGGCGGGACCCTACGAGCAGTACTTC
TRBV2	NA	TRBJ2-1	NA	CASNVQSPYNEQFF	TGTGCCAGCAACGTACAGTCCCCTTACAATGAGCAGTTCTTC
TRBV5-6	TRBD1	TRBJ1-3	once	CASTETGGIGNTIYF	TGTGCCAGCACCGAGACAGGGGGGATCGGAAACACCATATATTTT
TRBV14	NA	TRBJ1-5	NA	CASSHLDSRPQPQHF	TGTGCCAGCAGCCACCTAGACAGCCGTCCTCAGCCCCAGCATTTT
TRBV6-2/TRBV6-3	NA	TRBJ2-2	NA	CASSSTGKNTGELFF	TGTGCCAGCAGTTCTACCGGGAAGAACACCGGGGAGCTGTTTTTT